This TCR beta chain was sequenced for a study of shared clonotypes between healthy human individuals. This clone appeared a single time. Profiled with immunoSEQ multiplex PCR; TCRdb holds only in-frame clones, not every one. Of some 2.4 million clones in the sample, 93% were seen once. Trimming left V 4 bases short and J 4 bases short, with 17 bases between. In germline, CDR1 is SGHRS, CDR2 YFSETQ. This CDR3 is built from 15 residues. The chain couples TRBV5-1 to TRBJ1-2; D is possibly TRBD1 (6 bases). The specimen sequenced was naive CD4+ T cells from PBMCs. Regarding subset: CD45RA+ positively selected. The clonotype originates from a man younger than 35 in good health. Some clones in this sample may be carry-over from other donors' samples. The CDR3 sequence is CASSSTQGKVYGYTF. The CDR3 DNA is TGCGCCAGCAGCAGTACACAGGGAAAGGTCTATGGCTACACCTTC.